The sequence of this T cell receptor beta chain was determined in a study of T cell changes during pregnancy in multiple sclerosis. Germline CDR1 MNHNY, CDR2 SVGAGI (reference sequence). The CDR3 runs to 16 residues. Trimming cost V 0 bases and J 9 bases; bases outside gene matches: 10. The data were produced by immunoSEQ multiplex PCR, yet TCRdb's version contains in-frame clones alone and is incomplete. The sample records tens of thousands of clones, over 80% being singletons. The TCR was taken from a female donor in good health, enrolled as a control in a pregnancy study. Specimen: peripheral blood, collected in the third trimester of pregnancy. The chain employs TRBV6-6 and TRBJ2-1; the match to TRBD2 covers 8 bases. CDR3 residues: CASSYSLRGGRVEQFF. CDR3 DNA sequence: TGTGCCAGCAGTTACTCTCTACGGGGGGGCCGAGTTGAGCAGTTCTTC.